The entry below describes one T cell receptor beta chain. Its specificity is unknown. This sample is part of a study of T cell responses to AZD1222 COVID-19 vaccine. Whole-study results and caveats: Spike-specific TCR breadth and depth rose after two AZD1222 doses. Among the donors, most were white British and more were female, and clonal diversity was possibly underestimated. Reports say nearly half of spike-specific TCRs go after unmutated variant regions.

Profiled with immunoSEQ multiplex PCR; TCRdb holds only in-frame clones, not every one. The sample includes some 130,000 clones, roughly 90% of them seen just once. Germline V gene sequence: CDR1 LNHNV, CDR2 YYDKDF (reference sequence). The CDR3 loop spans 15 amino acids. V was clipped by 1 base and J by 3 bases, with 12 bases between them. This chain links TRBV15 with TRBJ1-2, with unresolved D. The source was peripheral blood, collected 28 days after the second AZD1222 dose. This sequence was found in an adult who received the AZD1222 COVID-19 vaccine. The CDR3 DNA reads TGTGCCACCAGCAGAGTAGGTCGGGGAGACTATGGCTACACCTTC. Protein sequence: CATSRVGRGDYGYTF. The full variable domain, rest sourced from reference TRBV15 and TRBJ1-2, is DAMVIQNPRYQVTQFGKPVTLSCSQTLNHNVMYWYQQKSSQAPKLLFHYYDKDFNNEADTPDNFQSRRPNTSFCFLDIRSPGLGDTAMYLCATSRVGRGDYGYTFGSGTRLTVV.